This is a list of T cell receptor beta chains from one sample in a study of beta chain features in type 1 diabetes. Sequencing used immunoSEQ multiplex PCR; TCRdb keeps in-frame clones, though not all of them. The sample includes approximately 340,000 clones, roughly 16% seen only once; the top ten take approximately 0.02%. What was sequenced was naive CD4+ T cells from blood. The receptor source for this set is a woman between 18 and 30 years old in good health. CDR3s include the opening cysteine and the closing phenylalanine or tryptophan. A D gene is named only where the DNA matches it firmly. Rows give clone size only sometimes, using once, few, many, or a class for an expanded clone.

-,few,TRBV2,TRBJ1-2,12,CASTLSNYGYTF,TGTGCCAGCACCCTCTCCAACTATGGCTACACCTTC
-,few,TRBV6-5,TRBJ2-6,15,CASSRDHSGANVLTF,TGTGCCAGCAGCCGCGATCATTCGGGGGCCAACGTCCTGACTTTC
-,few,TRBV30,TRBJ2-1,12,CARRSNYNEQFF,TGTGCCCGGAGGTCAAACTACAATGAGCAGTTCTTC
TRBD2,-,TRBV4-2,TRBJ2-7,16,CASSQELEREGREQYF,TGTGCCAGCAGCCAAGAGTTAGAGCGGGAGGGCCGCGAGCAGTACTTC
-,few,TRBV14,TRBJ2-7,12,CASSQDIYEQYF,TGTGCCAGCAGCCAAGATATCTACGAGCAGTACTTC
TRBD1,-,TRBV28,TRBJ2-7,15,CASSLIDRATYEQYF,TGTGCCAGCAGTTTAATCGACAGGGCCACCTACGAGCAGTACTTC
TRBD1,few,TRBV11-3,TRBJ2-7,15,CASSLTTGGGYEQYF,TGTGCCAGCAGCCTAACCACAGGGGGCGGATACGAGCAGTACTTC
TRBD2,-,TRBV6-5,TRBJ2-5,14,CASSDSGRGETQYF,TGTGCCAGCAGTGATAGCGGGAGGGGAGAGACCCAGTACTTC
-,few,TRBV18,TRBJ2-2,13,CASSSTDTGELFF,TGTGCCAGCTCGTCCACAGACACCGGGGAGCTGTTTTTT
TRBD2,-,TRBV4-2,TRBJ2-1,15,CASSQGTSGTGEQFF,TGTGCCAGCAGCCAAGGGACTAGCGGGACGGGTGAGCAGTTCTTC
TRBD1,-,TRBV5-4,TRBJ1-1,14,CASSPPGQEAEAFF,TGTGCCAGCAGCCCACCGGGACAGGAAGCTGAAGCTTTCTTT
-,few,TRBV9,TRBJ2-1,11,CASMRGHEQFF,TGTGCCAGCATGCGTGGGCATGAGCAGTTCTTC
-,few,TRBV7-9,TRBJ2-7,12,CASSLISYEQYF,TGTGCCAGCAGCCTAATATCCTACGAGCAGTACTTC
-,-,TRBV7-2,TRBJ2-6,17,CASSTRGPRSGANVLTF,TGTGCCAGCAGCACCCGCGGGCCCCGCTCTGGGGCCAACGTCCTGACTTTC
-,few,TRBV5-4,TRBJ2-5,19,CASSPGLAVPGSRRETQYF,TGTGCCAGCAGCCCCGGCCTCGCCGTCCCAGGTTCCCGTCGGGAGACCCAGTACTTC
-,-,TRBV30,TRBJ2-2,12,CAFGGFTGELFF,TGTGCCTTTGGGGGCTTCACCGGGGAGCTGTTTTTT
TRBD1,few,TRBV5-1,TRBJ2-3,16,CASSLAGTGGTDTQYF,TGCGCCAGCAGCTTGGCAGGGACAGGGGGCACAGATACGCAGTATTTT
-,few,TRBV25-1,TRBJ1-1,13,CASSVQPNTEAFF,TGTGCCAGCAGTGTACAGCCGAACACTGAAGCTTTCTTT
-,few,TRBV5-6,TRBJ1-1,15,CASSLLGRRNTEAFF,TGTGCCAGCAGCTTGTTGGGCAGACGGAACACTGAAGCTTTCTTT
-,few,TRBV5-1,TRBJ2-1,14,CASSLDLEYNEQFF,TGCGCCAGCAGCTTGGATTTAGAGTACAATGAGCAGTTCTTC
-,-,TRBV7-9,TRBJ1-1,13,CASSLEAGTEAFF,TGTGCCAGCAGCTTAGAGGCGGGCACTGAAGCTTTCTTT
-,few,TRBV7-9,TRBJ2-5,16,CASSPRIGTPPVTQYF,TGTGCCAGCAGCCCTAGAATCGGGACACCTCCGGTGACCCAGTACTTC
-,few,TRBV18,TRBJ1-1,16,CASSPREGNLNTEAFF,TGTGCCAGCTCACCACGGGAGGGAAATTTGAACACTGAAGCTTTCTTT